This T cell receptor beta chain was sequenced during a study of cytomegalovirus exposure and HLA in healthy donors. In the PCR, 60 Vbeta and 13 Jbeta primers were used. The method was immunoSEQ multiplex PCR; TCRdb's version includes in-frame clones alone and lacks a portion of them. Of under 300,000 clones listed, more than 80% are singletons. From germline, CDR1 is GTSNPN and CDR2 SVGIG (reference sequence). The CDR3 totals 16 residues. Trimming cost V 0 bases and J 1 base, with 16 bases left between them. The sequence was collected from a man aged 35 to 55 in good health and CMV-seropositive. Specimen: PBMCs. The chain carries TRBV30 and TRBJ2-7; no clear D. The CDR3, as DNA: TGTGCCTGGAGTGTCGCAGGCCTTATGTCTTCCTACGAGCAGTACTTC. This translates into CAWSVAGLMSSYEQYF.